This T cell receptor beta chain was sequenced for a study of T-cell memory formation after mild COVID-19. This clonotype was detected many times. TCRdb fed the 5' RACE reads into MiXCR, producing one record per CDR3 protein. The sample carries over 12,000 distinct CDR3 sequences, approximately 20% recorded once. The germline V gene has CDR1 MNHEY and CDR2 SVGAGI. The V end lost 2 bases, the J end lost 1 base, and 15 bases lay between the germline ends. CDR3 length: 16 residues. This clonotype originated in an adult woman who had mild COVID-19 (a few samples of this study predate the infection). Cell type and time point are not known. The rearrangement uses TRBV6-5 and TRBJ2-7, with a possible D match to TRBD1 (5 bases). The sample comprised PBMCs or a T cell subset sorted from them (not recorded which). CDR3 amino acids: CASSYTGPVVSYEQYF. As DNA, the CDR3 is TGTGCCAGCAGTTACACAGGTCCGGTAGTGTCCTACGAGCAGTACTTC.